This T cell receptor (beta chain) was captured in a study of post-analysis software for immune sequencing data. General observations from the study: Under F measure analysis, samples from one preparation batch co-clustered strongly. In patients, TRBV5-6, TRBV5-1 and TRBV20-1 belonged to five or six TRBV segments found more frequently than in controls. Normalized Chao1 diversity was significantly reduced in patients versus controls.

About this clonotype itself: Its specificity is not known.

Unique molecular identifiers tagged the TCR beta cDNA libraries. From approximately 1 to 10 million T cells, 500,000 or so cDNA molecules were obtained. Using its own MiXCR run on the PCR reads, TCRdb lists one record per CDR3 protein. The sample holds roughly 580,000 distinct CDR3 sequences, 44% seen once. The CDR3 is 17 residues long. Trimming cost V 1 base and J 3 bases, with 17 bases left between them. CDR1 and CDR2 from the germline V gene are SGHTA and FQGNSA. V and J are TRBV7-2 and TRBJ2-3, with unresolved D. Sequencing was done on a sample of blood. The origin of this receptor is a girl between 5 and 17 years old with multiple sclerosis. Here the CDR3 DNA reads TGTGCCAGCAGCTTAGGGGCCCGGTCCTATACGACAGATACGCAGTATTTT. Translated: CASSLGARSYTTDTQYF.